This TCR beta chain emerged from a study of control samples from healthy donors and cancer patients. The method was immunoSEQ multiplex PCR; TCRdb's version includes in-frame clones alone and lacks a portion of them. The sample has approximately 80,000 clones; 91% are singletons. In germline, CDR1 is MDHEN, CDR2 SYDVKM. This CDR3 has 15 residues. The V end lost 2 bases, the J end lost 3 bases, and 13 bases lay between the germline ends. The source of this sequence is a man aged 25 to 40 in good health. The chain uses TRBV28 and TRBJ2-5; unclear D gene. Source material: blood. CDR3 loop: CASSLIARQEETQYF. The CDR3 nucleotides read TGTGCCAGCAGTTTAATTGCCCGGCAGGAAGAGACCCAGTACTTC.